The next 21 T cell receptor beta chains were all read from a single sample in a study of blood T cells in healthy people across ages. With a J-beta primer mix and a sample-barcoded 5' primer, a second PCR ran 7 to 11 cycles. TCRdb recomputed calls from the 5' RACE reads with MiXCR, one row per CDR3 protein. The sample holds about 600,000 distinct CDR3 sequences, 40% to 50% seen once. Source material: blood. These receptors were taken from a man at least 80 years old in good health.

The CDR3 DNA reads as TGTGCCAGCAGCCCCCCCGGACTATCTCAAGAGACCCAGTACTTC. As protein: CASSPPGLSQETQYF. J is TRBJ2-5 and V is TRBV7-2; D perhaps matches TRBD2 (6 bases). The CDR3 consists of 15 residues. Germline V gives CDR1 SGHTA, CDR2 FQGNSA. Trimming cost V 5 bases and J 2 bases, with 15 bases left between them.

The rearrangement joins TRBV6-6 to TRBJ2-5, with TRBD2 identical over 11 bases. The germline V gene encodes CDR1 MNHNY and CDR2 SVGAGI (reference sequence). The CDR3 has 14 residues. With 8 bases clipped from V and 11 bases from J, the junction kept 13 bases outside the gene matches. The CDR3: CASRPTSGVYEQYF. For the CDR3, the DNA is TGTGCCAGCCGACCGACTAGCGGGGTTTATGAGCAGTACTTC.

The CDR3 DNA reads as TGCGCCAGCAGCCAAGGGACAACTACCACAGATACGCAGTATTTT. This encodes CASSQGTTTTDTQYF. V and J are TRBV4-3 and TRBJ2-3; tentatively, D is TRBD1 (5 bases). CDR1 and CDR2 from the germline V gene are LGHNA and YSLEER. The CDR3 is made up of 15 amino acids. Trimming left V 1 base short and J 2 bases short, with 10 bases between.

This sequence joins TRBV9 and TRBJ2-1, with TRBD1 matching over 8 bases. Trimming cost V 7 bases and J 3 bases; bases outside gene matches: 9. There are 15 residues in the CDR3. Germline values: CDR1 SGDLS, CDR2 YYNGEE. In DNA form, the CDR3 reads TGTGCCAGCTCCCCAGGGGGCAGAAGCTACAATGAGCAGTTCTTC. Translating gives CASSPGGRSYNEQFF.

The chain employs TRBV20-1 and TRBJ2-1; D is ambiguous. Looked up from germline, CDR1 is DFQATT and CDR2 is SNEGSKA (reference sequence). Trimming took 2 bases from V and 0 from J, leaving 5 bases between them. The CDR3 consists of 13 residues. The CDR3 sequence is CSARLSSYNEQFF. DNA of the CDR3: TGCAGTGCTAGACTAAGCTCCTACAATGAGCAGTTCTTC.

There are a few counts of this clonotype. The chain combines TRBV2 with TRBJ2-7; D might be TRBD1 (5 bases). This CDR3 spans 13 amino acids. V shed 6 bases and J shed 4 bases, with 13 bases lying between them. The germline gives CDR1 SNHLY, CDR2 FYNNEI. CDR3 in amino acids: CASRQTATYEQYF. CDR3 coding DNA: TGTGCCAGCAGGCAGACAGCCACATACGAGCAGTACTTC.

This rearrangement joins TRBV5-1 to TRBJ1-1; no definite D call. Trimming stripped 2 bases from V and 1 base from J, with 9 bases between. The CDR3 consists of 14 residues. Germline CDR1 is SGHRS and CDR2 is YFSETQ. The CDR3 DNA follows: TGCGCCAGCAGCTTTCCAGGATCGAACACTGAAGCTTTCTTT. Translating it yields CASSFPGSNTEAFF.

The rearrangement uses TRBV18 and TRBJ1-5; a weak D match, TRBD1 (5 bases). The germline gives CDR1 KGHSH, CDR2 LQKENI. The CDR3 runs to 13 residues. V gave up 3 bases and J gave up 4 bases, with 7 bases separating them. The CDR3 here is CASSPGENQPQHF. The CDR3 DNA sequence: TGTGCCAGCTCACCGGGGGAGAATCAGCCCCAGCATTTT.

V gene TRBV7-9 combines with J gene TRBJ1-1; maybe TRBD1 (5 bases). V was shortened by 4 bases and J by 1 base, with 10 bases between the two germline ends. The CDR3 is 14 residues long. Looked up from germline, CDR1 is SEHNR and CDR2 is FQNEAQ (reference sequence). The CDR3 DNA is TGTGCCAGCAGCTCGGGACGGGAGAACACTGAAGCTTTCTTT. Protein product: CASSSGRENTEAFF.

This clonotype has only a few counts. This chain connects TRBV9 to TRBJ2-3; D unresolved. V gave up 0 bases and J gave up 5 bases, with 10 bases separating them. The CDR3 runs 14 residues. Germline assignment: CDR1 SGDLS and CDR2 YYNGEE. CDR3 sequence: CASSVALRGDTQYF. The CDR3 region has the DNA TGTGCCAGCAGCGTAGCTTTGCGTGGAGATACGCAGTATTTT.

The chain links TRBV6-2 or TRBV6-3 to TRBJ1-2, with TRBD1 matching over 7 bases. Trimming cost V 6 bases and J 4 bases; bases outside gene matches: 11. This CDR3 is 15 amino acids long. Germline values: CDR1 MNHEY, CDR2 SVGEGT. CDR3 DNA: TGTGCCAGCAGGGAGGCGGGACAGTTTGCCTATGGCTACACCTTC. Its protein product is CASREAGQFAYGYTF.

The V and J genes are TRBV6-2 or TRBV6-3 and TRBJ1-1; no definite D call. The CDR3 has 13 amino acids. The germline V gene encodes CDR1 MNHEY and CDR2 SVGEGT. Trimming cost V 5 bases and J 2 bases, with 9 bases left between them. CDR3 sequence: CASSVDKNTEAFF. CDR3 sequence (DNA): TGTGCCAGCAGTGTTGACAAAAACACTGAAGCTTTCTTT.

This clonotype was found many times. This chain joins TRBV6-5 and TRBJ2-4; 11 bases map to TRBD2. Germline V gives CDR1 MNHEY, CDR2 SVGAGI. The J segment lost 3 bases and the V segment lost 4 bases, leaving 8 bases of the junction unmatched. This CDR3 has 17 residues. This CDR3 is CASSSGTGTSGKNIQYF. DNA for the CDR3: TGTGCCAGCAGTTCCGGTACCGGGACTAGCGGCAAAAACATTCAGTACTTC.

The rearrangement uses TRBV11-2 and TRBJ1-6, with TRBD1 as a possible D gene (6 bases). The CDR3 spans 16 residues. Germline CDR1 reads SGHAT; CDR2 reads FQNNGV. With 0 bases removed from V and 8 bases from J, the gap between germline ends came to 14 bases. In nucleotides, the CDR3 is TGTGCCAGCAGCTTAGATCGTCCCGGGGGCGATTCACCCCTCCACTTT. It codes for CASSLDRPGGDSPLHF.

The V call is TRBV12-3 or TRBV12-4, the J call TRBJ2-1, with 10 bases aligning to TRBD2. V lost 7 bases and J lost 7; bases outside the gene matches: 13. The CDR3 consists of 16 residues. The CDR3 DNA reads TGTGCCAGCACCTTAGCGGGGGGCTTACCTGAGAATGAGCAGTTCTTC. Amino acid sequence: CASTLAGGLPENEQFF.

The CDR3 region is CASSVAWSPDGGNEQFF. The CDR3 bases are TGTGCCAGCAGCGTGGCTTGGTCCCCGGATGGGGGCAATGAGCAGTTCTTC. The rearrangement joins TRBV9 to TRBJ2-1, with D possibly being TRBD1 or TRBD2 (5 bases each). Per germline, CDR1 SGDLS and CDR2 YYNGEE. This CDR3 has 17 residues. V was shortened by 2 bases and J by 6 bases, with 21 bases between the two germline ends.

The chain couples TRBV7-8 to TRBJ2-5; possibly TRBD2 for D (6 bases). Germline V gene sequence: CDR1 SGHVS, CDR2 FQNEAQ. V was pared by 1 base and J by 1 base, with 10 bases between. The CDR3 has 15 amino acids. Here the CDR3 DNA reads TGTGCCAGCAGCTTAGGGGGGGTAGCCCAAGAGACCCAGTACTTC. Amino acids: CASSLGGVAQETQYF.

V gene TRBV11-1 combines with J gene TRBJ2-3; D might be TRBD1 or TRBD2, each matching 5 bases. The V end lost 2 bases, the J end lost 4 bases, and 19 bases lay between the germline ends. CDR1 and CDR2 (germline): SGHAT, FQDESV (reference sequence). The CDR3 runs 17 residues. This CDR3 reads CASSLSIQARVSDTQYF. The CDR3 DNA is TGTGCCAGCAGCTTATCCATACAGGCGAGGGTCTCAGATACGCAGTATTTT.

This CDR3 is CASSVGTSGGLNEQFF. CDR3 in DNA: TGTGCCAGCAGCGTAGGGACTAGCGGGGGTCTCAATGAGCAGTTCTTC. V is TRBV9 and J is TRBJ2-1; 13 bases match TRBD2. The ends lost 0 bases at V and 6 bases at J; junction bases unmatched: 3. The CDR3 is 16 residues long. Germline-derived CDR1 and CDR2 are SGDLS and YYNGEE.

The J gene is TRBJ2-5, the V gene TRBV4-1; TRBD1 might be the D (6 bases). CDR1 is MGHRA, CDR2 YSYEKL, per germline. V was cut by 6 bases and J by 1 base, with 9 bases left in between. The CDR3 length is 13 residues. CDR3 sequence: CASRGQSQETQYF. In DNA, the CDR3 is TGCGCCAGCAGAGGACAGTCCCAAGAGACCCAGTACTTC.

This clonotype was found many times. This sequence joins TRBV6-6 and TRBJ2-7, with no clear D. V lost 5 bases, J lost 7 bases, and 15 bases lay in between. This CDR3 contains 13 residues. Germline loops: CDR1 MNHNY, CDR2 SVGAGI (reference sequence). The CDR3 spells CASSPPGLLEQYF. CDR3 bases: TGTGCCAGCAGTCCCCCGGGCCTCCTGGAGCAGTACTTC.